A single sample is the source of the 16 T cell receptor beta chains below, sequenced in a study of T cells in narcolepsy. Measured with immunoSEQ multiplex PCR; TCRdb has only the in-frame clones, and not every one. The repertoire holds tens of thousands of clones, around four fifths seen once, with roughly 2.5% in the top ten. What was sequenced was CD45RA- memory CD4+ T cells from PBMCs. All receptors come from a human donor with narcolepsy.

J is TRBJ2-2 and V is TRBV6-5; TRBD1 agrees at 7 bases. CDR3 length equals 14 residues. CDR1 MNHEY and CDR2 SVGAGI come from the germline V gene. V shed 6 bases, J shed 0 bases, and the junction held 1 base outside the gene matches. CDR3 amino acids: CASRQGTNTGELFF. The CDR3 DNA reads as TGTGCCAGCAGACAGGGGACGAACACCGGGGAGCTGTTTTTT.

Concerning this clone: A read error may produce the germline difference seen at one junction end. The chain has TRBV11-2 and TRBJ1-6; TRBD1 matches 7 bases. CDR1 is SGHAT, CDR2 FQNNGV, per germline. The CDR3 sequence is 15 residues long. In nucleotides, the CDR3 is TGTGCCAGCAGCTCCAGGGACAGCTATGATTCACCCCTCCACTTT. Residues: CASSSRDSYDSPLHF. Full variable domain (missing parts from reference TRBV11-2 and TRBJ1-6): EAGVAQSPRYKIIEKRQSVAFWCNPISGHATLYWYQQILGQGPKLLIQFQNNGVVDDSQLPKDRFSAERLKGVDSTLKIQPAKLEDSAVYLCASSSRDSYDSPLHFGNGTRLTVT.

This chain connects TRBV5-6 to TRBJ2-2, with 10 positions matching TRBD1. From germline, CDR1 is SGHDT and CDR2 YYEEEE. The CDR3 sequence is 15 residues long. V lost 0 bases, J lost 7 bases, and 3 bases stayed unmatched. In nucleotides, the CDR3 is TGTGCCAGCAGCTTGGGACAGGGGGCTTACGGGGAGCTGTTTTTT. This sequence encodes CASSLGQGAYGELFF.

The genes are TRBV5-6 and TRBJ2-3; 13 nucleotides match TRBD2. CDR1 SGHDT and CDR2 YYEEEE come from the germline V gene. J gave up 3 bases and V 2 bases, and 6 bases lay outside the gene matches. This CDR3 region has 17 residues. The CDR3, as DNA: TGTGCCAGCAGCTTCCGGACTAGCGGGGGAAGTACAGATACGCAGTATTTT. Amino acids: CASSFRTSGGSTDTQYF.

CDR3 nucleotide sequence: TGTGCCAGCAGTGAAGCGCTTGGGACAGGGCATACTTTCTTT. Amino acids: CASSEALGTGHTFF. V is TRBV2 and J is TRBJ1-1; 9 nucleotides agree with TRBD1. The CDR3 loop spans 14 amino acids. The trim removed 0 bases at V and 12 bases at J, leaving 8 bases unmatched. Per germline, CDR1 SNHLY and CDR2 FYNNEI. The whole variable domain, remainder taken from reference TRBV2 and TRBJ1-1, is EPEVTQTPSHQVTQMGQEVILRCVPISNHLYFYWYRQILGQKVEFLVSFYNNEISEKSEIFDDQFSVERPDGSNFTLKIRSTKLEDSAMYFCASSEALGTGHTFFGQGTRLTVV.

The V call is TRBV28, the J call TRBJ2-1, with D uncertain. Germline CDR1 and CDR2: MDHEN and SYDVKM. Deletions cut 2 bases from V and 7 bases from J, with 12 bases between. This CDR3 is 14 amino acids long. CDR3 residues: CASSLIAVGNEQFF. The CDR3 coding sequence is TGTGCCAGCAGTTTAATTGCTGTCGGGAATGAGCAGTTCTTC.

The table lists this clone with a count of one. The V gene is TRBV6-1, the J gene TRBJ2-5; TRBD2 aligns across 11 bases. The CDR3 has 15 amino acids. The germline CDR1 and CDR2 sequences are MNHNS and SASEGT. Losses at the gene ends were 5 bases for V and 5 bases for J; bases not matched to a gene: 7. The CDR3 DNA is TGTGCCAGCAGTCTGACTAGCGGGATAAGGGAGACCCAGTACTTC. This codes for CASSLTSGIRETQYF.

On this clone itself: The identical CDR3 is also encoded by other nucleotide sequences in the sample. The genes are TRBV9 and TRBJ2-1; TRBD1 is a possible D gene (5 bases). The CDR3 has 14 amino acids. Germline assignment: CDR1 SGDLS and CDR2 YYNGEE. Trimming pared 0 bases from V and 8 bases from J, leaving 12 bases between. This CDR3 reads CASSVGAGSYEQFF. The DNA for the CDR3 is TGTGCCAGCAGCGTAGGTGCAGGGTCATATGAGCAGTTCTTC.

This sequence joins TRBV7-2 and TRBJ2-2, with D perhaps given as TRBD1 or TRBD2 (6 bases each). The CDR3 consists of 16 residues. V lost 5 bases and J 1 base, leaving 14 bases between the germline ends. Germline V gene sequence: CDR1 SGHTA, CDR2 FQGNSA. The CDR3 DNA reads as TGTGCCAGCAGCGTAGGGGGGCATGTGAACACCGGGGAGCTGTTTTTT. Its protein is CASSVGGHVNTGELFF.

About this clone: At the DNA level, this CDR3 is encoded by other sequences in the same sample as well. The CDR3 region is CASSPEGAGDLREPYEQYF. In DNA form, the CDR3 reads TGCGCCAGCAGCCCGGAAGGAGCGGGAGATCTCCGGGAACCCTACGAGCAGTACTTC. The genes are TRBV5-1 and TRBJ2-7; TRBD2 agrees at 8 bases. V gave up 4 bases and J gave up 2 bases; unmatched junction bases: 20. Germline V CDR1 and CDR2: SGHRS, YFSETQ. This CDR3 region has 19 residues.

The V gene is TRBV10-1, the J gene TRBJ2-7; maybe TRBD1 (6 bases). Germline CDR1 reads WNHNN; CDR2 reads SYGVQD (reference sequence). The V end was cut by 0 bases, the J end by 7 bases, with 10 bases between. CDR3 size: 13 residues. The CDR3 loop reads CASSESGTTEQYF. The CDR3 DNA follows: TGCGCCAGCAGTGAGTCGGGGACAACTGAGCAGTACTTC.

In nucleotides, the CDR3 is TGTGCCAGCAGCCAAGATCTTGGGGGCTCCTACGAGCAGTACTTC. Translation: CASSQDLGGSYEQYF. This sequence joins TRBV14 and TRBJ2-7, with D perhaps given as TRBD1 or TRBD2 (5 bases each). Trimming left V 0 bases short and J 0 bases short, with 9 bases between. The length of the CDR3 is 15 residues. Germline V gives CDR1 SGHDN, CDR2 FVKESK. The entire variable domain, with the rest obtained from reference TRBV14 and TRBJ2-7, is as follows: EAGVTQFPSHSVIEKGQTVTLRCDPISGHDNLYWYRRVMGKEIKFLLHFVKESKQDESGMPNNRFLAERTGGTYSTLKVQPAELEDSGVYFCASSQDLGGSYEQYFGPGTRLTVT.

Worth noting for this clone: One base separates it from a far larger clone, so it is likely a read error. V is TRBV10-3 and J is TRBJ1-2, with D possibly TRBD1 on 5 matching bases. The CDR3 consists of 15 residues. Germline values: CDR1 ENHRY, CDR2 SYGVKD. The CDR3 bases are TGTGCCATCAGTGAGTCAGGCAGGGATAACTATGGCGACACCTTC. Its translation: CAISESGRDNYGDTF.

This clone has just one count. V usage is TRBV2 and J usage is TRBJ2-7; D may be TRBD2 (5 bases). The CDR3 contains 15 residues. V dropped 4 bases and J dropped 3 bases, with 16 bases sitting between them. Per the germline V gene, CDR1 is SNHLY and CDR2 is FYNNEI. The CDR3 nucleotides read TGTGCCAGCAGTGTCCCCCCGTCGGGATACTACGAGCAGTACTTC. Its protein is CASSVPPSGYYEQYF.

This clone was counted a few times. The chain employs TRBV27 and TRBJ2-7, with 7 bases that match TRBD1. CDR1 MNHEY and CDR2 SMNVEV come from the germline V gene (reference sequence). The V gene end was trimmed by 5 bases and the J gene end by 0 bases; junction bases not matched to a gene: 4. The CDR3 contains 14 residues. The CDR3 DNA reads TGTGCCAGCAGTCCCTGGACAGGCTCCTACGAGCAGTACTTC. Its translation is CASSPWTGSYEQYF.

DNA of the CDR3: TGTGCCAGCAGTGCATCTACTAGCGGTTGGGGCGCCCAGCAGTACTTC. Translation gives CASSASTSGWGAQQYF. The chain is built from TRBV28 and TRBJ2-7; 8 bases fit TRBD2. V shed 5 bases, J shed 8 bases, and the junction held 17 bases outside the gene matches. The CDR3 has 16 amino acids. In germline, CDR1 is MDHEN, CDR2 SYDVKM.